The rows below give T cell receptor beta chains drawn from one sample of a study of identifying expanded T cells in peripheral blood. This table comes from immunoSEQ multiplex PCR, and its TCRdb copy is limited to in-frame clones, with some not included. The table records roughly 100,000 clones, 88% of them present only once. The sample was blood. These receptors were taken from a person aged 18 to 75 in good health. CDR3s include the opening cysteine and the closing phenylalanine or tryptophan. A D gene is named only where the DNA matches it firmly. Clone sizes are given selectively: once, few, many, or a class where the clone is expanded.

d_gene,j_gene,v_gene,abundance,CDR3nt,CDR3aa
-,TRBJ1-1,TRBV4-1,-,TGCGCCAGCAGCCAAGATAGTAACTTTTGGGACACTGAAGCTTTCTTT,CASSQDSNFWDTEAFF
-,TRBJ2-7,TRBV5-4,-,TGTGCCAGCAGCTGGGGCGGTTACGAGCAGTACTTC,CASSWGGYEQYF
-,TRBJ2-7,TRBV7-6,-,TGTGCCAGCAGCTTATCGGCCCTTAAAGGGGCCTACGAGCAGTACTTC,CASSLSALKGAYEQYF
-,TRBJ1-5,TRBV19,-,TGTGCCACTCATAACCGGCAGGGGAGCAATCAGCCCCAGCATTTT,CATHNRQGSNQPQHF
-,TRBJ1-1,TRBV14,few,TGTGCCAGCAGCCAAGATTTGGGGGCATATACTGAAGCTTTCTTT,CASSQDLGAYTEAFF
-,TRBJ2-7,TRBV12-5,-,TGTGCTAGTGGTCTGGGCTGGGAGCAGTACTTC,CASGLGWEQYF
TRBD2,TRBJ2-1,TRBV9,-,TGTGCCAGCAGCGTAGGATTAGGGTCGGGACTAGCGGGTGGGTTCGATGAGCAGTTCTTC,CASSVGLGSGLAGGFDEQFF
-,TRBJ2-7,TRBV5-1,-,TGCGCCAGCAGCTTGGAAGACCCCTCCTACGAGCAGTACTTC,CASSLEDPSYEQYF
-,TRBJ2-5,TRBV9,-,TGTGCCAGCAGCGTAGGGATGCAAGAGACCCAGTACTTC,CASSVGMQETQYF
-,TRBJ2-1,TRBV11-2,-,TGTGCCAGCAGCTTAGATCGTACTAACTACCTTAATGAGCAGTTCTTC,CASSLDRTNYLNEQFF
-,TRBJ2-1,TRBV5-4,once,TGTGCCAGCAGCTTGAGGGATGAGCAGTTCTTC,CASSLRDEQFF
-,TRBJ1-2,TRBV6-6,-,TGTGCCAGCAGTCCCGCGATAGCTAACTATGGCTACACCTTC,CASSPAIANYGYTF
-,TRBJ2-2,TRBV7-2,-,TGTGCCAGCAGCTTAGTAGCGGCGGGTGCGAACACCGGGGAGCTGTTTTTT,CASSLVAAGANTGELFF
-,TRBJ1-1,TRBV30,few,TGTGCCTGGAGTTCAGGGGTGAACACTGAAGCTTTCTTT,CAWSSGVNTEAFF
-,TRBJ2-2,TRBV7-2,-,TGTGCCAGCAGCCCGGGACGTCCAAACACCGGGGAGCTGTTTTTT,CASSPGRPNTGELFF
-,TRBJ2-6,TRBV7-2,-,TGTGCCAGCAGCTTAGATGTCATTGGTCGTGTCCTGACTTTC,CASSLDVIGRVLTF
-,TRBJ1-5,TRBV28,-,TGTGCCAGTTACGCATACAATCAGCCCCAGCATTTT,CASYAYNQPQHF
-,TRBJ1-1,TRBV6-6,-,TGTGCCAGCAGATATGACGGATACACTGAAGCTTTCTTT,CASRYDGYTEAFF
-,TRBJ1-1,TRBV5-1,few,TGCGCCAGCAGCTTGTTGCAGGGTGGGACTGAAGCTTTCTTT,CASSLLQGGTEAFF
-,TRBJ2-7,TRBV25-1,-,TGTGCCACCGAAAGATCGACAAACTCCTACGAGCAGTACTTC,CATERSTNSYEQYF
TRBD1,TRBJ2-7,TRBV29-1,-,TGCAGCGTTGAAGGGACAGGGTCAAGAGGGGAGCAGTACTTC,CSVEGTGSRGEQYF
-,TRBJ1-5,TRBV4-1,-,TGCGCCAGCAGCCAAGATCGGCGGAGGGGCAGGGGCAATCAGCCCCAGCATTTT,CASSQDRRRGRGNQPQHF
-,TRBJ2-1,TRBV5-4,-,TGTGCCACCGGGGACTTTCAATTCTACAATGAGCAGTTCTTC,CATGDFQFYNEQFF
-,TRBJ1-4,TRBV7-2,-,TGTGCCAGCAGCTTAATTCCGAATGAAAAACTGTTTTTT,CASSLIPNEKLFF
TRBD2,TRBJ2-7,TRBV5-1,-,TGCGCCAGCAGCCGGCGGGTCCGGACTAGCGGGACCCAGGGGGCTTCCGAGCAGTACTTC,CASSRRVRTSGTQGASEQYF
-,TRBJ2-7,TRBV25-1,-,TGTGCCAGCAGTGAATGGGGTTACGAGCAGTACTTC,CASSEWGYEQYF
-,TRBJ2-6,TRBV7-9,-,TGTGCCAGCAGCTTGGACGTGAGTGGGGCCAACGTCCTGACTTTC,CASSLDVSGANVLTF
-,TRBJ1-2,TRBV7-9,-,TGTGCCAGCAGCTTCCTCCGGGGTTACGAGGGCTACACCTTC,CASSFLRGYEGYTF
TRBD2,TRBJ2-7,TRBV4-1,once,TGCGCCAGCAGCCAAGAGCGGGGGGGCTCCTACAAGCAGTACTTC,CASSQERGGSYKQYF